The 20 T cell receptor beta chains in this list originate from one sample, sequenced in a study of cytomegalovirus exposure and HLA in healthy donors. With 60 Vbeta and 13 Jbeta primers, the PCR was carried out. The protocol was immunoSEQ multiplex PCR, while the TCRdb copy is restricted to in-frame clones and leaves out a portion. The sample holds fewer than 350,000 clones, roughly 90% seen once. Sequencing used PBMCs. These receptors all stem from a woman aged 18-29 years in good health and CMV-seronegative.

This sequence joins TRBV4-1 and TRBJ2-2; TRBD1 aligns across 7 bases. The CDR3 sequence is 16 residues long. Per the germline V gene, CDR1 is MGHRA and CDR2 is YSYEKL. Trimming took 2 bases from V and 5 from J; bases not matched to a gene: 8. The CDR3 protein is CASSQPRTGHTGELFF. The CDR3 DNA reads TGCGCCAGCAGCCAACCCAGGACAGGCCATACCGGGGAGCTGTTTTTT.

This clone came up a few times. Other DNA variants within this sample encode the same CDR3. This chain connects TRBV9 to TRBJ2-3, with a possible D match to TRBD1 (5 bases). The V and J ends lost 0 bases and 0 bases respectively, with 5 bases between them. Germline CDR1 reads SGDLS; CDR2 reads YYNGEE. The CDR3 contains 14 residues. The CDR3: CASSVGQSTDTQYF. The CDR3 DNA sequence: TGTGCCAGCAGCGTAGGACAGAGCACAGATACGCAGTATTTT. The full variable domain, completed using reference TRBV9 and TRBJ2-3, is DSGVTQTPKHLITATGQRVTLRCSPRSGDLSVYWYQQSLDQGLQFLIQYYNGEERAKGNILERFSAQQFPDLHSELNLSSLELGDSALYFCASSVGQSTDTQYFGPGTRLTVL.

CDR3: CASSLEGGKDTQYF. The CDR3, as DNA: TGCGCCAGCAGCTTGGAAGGGGGCAAAGATACGCAGTATTTT. This chain connects TRBV5-1 to TRBJ2-3; 7 bases line up with TRBD1. In germline, CDR1 is SGHRS, CDR2 YFSETQ. The CDR3 extends over 14 amino acids. V shed 0 bases and J 5 bases; nucleotides not matched to a gene: 3.

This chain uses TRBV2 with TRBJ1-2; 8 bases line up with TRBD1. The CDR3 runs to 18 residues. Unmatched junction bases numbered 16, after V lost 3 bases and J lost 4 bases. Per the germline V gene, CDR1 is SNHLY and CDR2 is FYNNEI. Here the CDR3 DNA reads TGTGCCAGCAGTGACGCCGAGGTAGCAGGGGGCAGTGGCTATGGCTACACCTTC. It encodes CASSDAEVAGGSGYGYTF.

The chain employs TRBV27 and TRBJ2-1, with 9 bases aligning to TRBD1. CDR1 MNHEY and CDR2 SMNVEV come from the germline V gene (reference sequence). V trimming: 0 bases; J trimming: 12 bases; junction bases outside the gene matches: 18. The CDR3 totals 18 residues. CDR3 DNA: TGTGCCAGCAGTTTATCAAACCCGACAGGGGGTGCCGGTCGAGGGCAGTTCTTC. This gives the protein CASSLSNPTGGAGRGQFF.

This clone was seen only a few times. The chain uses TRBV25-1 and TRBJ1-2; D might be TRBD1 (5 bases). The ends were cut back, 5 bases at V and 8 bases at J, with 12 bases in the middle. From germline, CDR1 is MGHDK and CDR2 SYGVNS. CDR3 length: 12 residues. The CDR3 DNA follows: TGTGCCAGCAGTAAAGGGGTAGGAGGCTACACCTTC. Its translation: CASSKGVGGYTF.

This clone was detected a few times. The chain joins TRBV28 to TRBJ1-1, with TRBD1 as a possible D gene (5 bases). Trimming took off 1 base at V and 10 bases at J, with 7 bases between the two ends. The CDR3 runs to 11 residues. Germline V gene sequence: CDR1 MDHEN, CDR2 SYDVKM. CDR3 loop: CASSLFGGAFF. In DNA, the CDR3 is TGTGCCAGCAGTTTATTCGGGGGAGCTTTCTTT.

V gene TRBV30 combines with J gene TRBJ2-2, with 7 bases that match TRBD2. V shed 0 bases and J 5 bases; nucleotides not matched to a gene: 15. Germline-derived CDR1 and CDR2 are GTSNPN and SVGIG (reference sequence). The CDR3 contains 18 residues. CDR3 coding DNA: TGTGCCTGGAGTGTACGGTGGGTTAGGACTAGAGGGACCGGGGAGCTGTTTTTT. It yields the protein CAWSVRWVRTRGTGELFF.

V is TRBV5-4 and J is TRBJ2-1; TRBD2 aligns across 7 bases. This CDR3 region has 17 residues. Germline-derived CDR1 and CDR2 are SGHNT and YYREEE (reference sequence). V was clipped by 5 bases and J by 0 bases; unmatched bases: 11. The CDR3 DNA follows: TGTGCCAGCAGTACTCCCTCCGGCGGGGGCTCCTACAATGAGCAGTTCTTC. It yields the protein CASSTPSGGGSYNEQFF.

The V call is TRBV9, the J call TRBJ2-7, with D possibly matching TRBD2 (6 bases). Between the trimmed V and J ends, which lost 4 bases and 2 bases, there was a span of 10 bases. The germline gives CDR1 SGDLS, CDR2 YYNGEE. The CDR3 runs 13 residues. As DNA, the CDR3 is TGTGCCAGCAGCAGGGGACTCCCCTACGAGCAGTACTTC. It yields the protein CASSRGLPYEQYF.

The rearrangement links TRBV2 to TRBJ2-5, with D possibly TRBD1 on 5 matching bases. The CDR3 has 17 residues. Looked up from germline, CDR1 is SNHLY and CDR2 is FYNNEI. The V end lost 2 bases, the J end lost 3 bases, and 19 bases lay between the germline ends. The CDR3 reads CASSEFRAGTGEETQYF. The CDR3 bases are TGTGCCAGCAGTGAATTTCGGGCAGGTACAGGTGAAGAGACCCAGTACTTC.

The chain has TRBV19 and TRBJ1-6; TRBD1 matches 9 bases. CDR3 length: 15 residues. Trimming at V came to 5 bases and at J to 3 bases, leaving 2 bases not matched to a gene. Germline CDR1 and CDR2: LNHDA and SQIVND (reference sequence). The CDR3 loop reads CASSSGQGYNSPLHF. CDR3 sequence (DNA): TGTGCCAGTAGTTCGGGACAGGGCTATAATTCACCCCTCCACTTT.

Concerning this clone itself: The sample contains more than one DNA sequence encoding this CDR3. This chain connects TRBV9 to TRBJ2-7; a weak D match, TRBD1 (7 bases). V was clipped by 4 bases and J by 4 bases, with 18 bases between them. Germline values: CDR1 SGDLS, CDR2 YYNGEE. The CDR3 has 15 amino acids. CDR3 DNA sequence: TGTGCCAGCAGCCCCTCCGGAGCAGGGGGGTACGAGCAGTACTTC. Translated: CASSPSGAGGYEQYF.

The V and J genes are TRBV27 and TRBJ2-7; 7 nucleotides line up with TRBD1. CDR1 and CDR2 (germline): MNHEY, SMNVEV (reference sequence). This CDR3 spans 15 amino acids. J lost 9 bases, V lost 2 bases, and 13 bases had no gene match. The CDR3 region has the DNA TGTGCCAGCAGTTTACGCCGACAAGGGGGCCATTGGCAGTACTTC. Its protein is CASSLRRQGGHWQYF.

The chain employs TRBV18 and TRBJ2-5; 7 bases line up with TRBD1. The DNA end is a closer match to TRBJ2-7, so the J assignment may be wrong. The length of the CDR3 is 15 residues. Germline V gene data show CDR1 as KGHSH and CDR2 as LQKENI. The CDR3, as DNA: TGTGCCAGCTCACCCGGACAGGAACCTTCCTACGAGCAGTACTTC. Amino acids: CASSPGQEPSYEQYF.

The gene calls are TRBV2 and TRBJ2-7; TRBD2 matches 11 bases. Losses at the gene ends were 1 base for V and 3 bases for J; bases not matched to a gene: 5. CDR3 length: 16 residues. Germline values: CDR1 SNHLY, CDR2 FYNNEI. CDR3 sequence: CASSEELAGGLYEQYF. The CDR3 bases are TGTGCCAGCAGTGAAGAGCTAGCGGGGGGACTCTACGAGCAGTACTTC.

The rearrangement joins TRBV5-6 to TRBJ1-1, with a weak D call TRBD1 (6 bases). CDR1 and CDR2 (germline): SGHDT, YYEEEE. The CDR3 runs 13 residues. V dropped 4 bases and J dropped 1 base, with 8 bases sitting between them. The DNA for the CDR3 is TGTGCCAGCAGCGGACAGCGGAACACTGAAGCTTTCTTT. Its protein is CASSGQRNTEAFF. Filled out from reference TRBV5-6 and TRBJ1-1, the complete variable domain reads DAGVTQSPTHLIKTRGQQVTLRCSPKSGHDTVSWYQQALGQGPQFIFQYYEEEERQRGNFPDRFSGHQFPNYSSELNVNALLLGDSALYLCASSGQRNTEAFFGQGTRLTVV.

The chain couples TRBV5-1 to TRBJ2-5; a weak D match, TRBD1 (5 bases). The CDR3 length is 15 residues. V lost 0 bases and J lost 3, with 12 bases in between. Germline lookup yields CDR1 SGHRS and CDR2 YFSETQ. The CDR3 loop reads CASSLVKGLEETQYF. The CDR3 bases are TGCGCCAGCAGCTTGGTAAAGGGGTTAGAAGAGACCCAGTACTTC. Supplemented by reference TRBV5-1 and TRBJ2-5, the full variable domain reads KAGVTQTPRYLIKTRGQQVTLSCSPISGHRSVSWYQQTPGQGLQFLFEYFSETQRNKGNFPGRFSGRQFSNSRSEMNVSTLELGDSALYLCASSLVKGLEETQYFGPGTRLLVL.

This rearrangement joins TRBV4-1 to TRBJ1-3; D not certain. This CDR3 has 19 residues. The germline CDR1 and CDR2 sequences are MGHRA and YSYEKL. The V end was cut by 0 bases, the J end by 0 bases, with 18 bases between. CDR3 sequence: CASSQDPIVGLSSGNTIYF. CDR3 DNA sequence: TGCGCCAGCAGCCAAGACCCAATTGTGGGCCTCAGCTCTGGAAACACCATATATTTT.

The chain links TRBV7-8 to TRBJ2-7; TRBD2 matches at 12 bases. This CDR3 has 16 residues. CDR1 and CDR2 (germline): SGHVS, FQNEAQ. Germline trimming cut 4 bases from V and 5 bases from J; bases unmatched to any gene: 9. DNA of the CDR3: TGTGCCAGCAGCTCCCTAGCGGGGGGGCCCGCGGACGAGCAGTACTTC. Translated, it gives CASSSLAGGPADEQYF.